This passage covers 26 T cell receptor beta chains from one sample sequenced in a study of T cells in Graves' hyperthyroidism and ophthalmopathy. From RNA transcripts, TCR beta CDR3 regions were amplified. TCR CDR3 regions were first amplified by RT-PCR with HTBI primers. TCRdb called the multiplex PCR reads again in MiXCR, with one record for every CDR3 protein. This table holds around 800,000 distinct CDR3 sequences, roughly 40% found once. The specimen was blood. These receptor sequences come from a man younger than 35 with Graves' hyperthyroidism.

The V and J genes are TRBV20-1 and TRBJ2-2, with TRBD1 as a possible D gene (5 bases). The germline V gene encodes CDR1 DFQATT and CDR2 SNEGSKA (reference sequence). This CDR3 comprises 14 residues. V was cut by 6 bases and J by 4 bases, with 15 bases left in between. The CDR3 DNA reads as TGCAGTGCCAAGAGTGGGGCGCGCACCGGGGAGCTGTTTTTT. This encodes CSAKSGARTGELFF.

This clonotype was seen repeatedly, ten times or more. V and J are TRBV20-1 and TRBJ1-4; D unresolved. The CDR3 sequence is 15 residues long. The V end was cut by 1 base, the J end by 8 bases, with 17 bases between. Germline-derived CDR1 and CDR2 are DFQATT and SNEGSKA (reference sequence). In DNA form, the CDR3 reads TGCAGTGCTAGAGGTGACGGTTCGGGGTACGAAAAACTGTTTTTT. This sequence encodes CSARGDGSGYEKLFF.

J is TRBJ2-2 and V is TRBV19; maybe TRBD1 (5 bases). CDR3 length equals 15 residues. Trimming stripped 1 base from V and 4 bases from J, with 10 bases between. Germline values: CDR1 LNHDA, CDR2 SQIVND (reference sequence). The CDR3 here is CASSIGGQLTGELFF. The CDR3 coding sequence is TGTGCCAGTAGTATAGGGGGCCAGCTCACCGGGGAGCTGTTTTTT.

The CDR3 loop reads CASSEFVGSNQPQHF. CDR3 bases: TGTGCCAGCAGTGAATTTGTGGGTAGCAATCAGCCCCAGCATTTT. The V and J genes are TRBV6-1 and TRBJ1-5; D is unclear. The CDR3 is 15 residues long. V was pared by 2 bases and J by 0 bases, with 8 bases between. Germline V gene lookup returns CDR1 MNHNS and CDR2 SASEGT.

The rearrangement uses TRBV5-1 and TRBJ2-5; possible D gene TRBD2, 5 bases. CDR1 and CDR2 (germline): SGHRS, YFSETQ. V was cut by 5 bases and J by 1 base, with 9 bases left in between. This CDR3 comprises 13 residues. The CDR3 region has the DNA TGCGCCAGCAGGGAGGCAGTCCAAGAGACCCAGTACTTC. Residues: CASREAVQETQYF.

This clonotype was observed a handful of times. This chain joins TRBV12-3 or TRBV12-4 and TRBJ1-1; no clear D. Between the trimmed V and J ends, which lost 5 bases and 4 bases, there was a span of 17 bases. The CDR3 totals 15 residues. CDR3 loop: CASSTTRTEATEAFF. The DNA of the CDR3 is TGTGCCAGCAGTACCACCAGGACCGAGGCCACTGAAGCTTTCTTT.

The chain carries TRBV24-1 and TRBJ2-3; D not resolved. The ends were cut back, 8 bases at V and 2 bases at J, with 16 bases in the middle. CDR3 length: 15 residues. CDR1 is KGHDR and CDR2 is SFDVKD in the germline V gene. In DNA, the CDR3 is TGTGCCACCACTGTGAGGTCCCGGGTCACAGATACGCAGTATTTT. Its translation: CATTVRSRVTDTQYF.

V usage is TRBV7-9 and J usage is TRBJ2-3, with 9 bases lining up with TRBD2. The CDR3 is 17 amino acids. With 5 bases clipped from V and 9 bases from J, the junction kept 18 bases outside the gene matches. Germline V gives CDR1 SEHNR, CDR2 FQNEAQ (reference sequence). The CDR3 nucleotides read TGTGCCAGCAGCGCGGAAACTAGTGGGACTAGCAGGAGCACGCAGTATTTT. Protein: CASSAETSGTSRSTQYF.

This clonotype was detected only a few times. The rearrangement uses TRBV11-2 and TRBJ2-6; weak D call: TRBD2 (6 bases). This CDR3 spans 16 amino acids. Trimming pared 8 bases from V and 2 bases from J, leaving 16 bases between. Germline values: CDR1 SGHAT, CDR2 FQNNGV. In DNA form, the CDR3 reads TGTGCCAGCCCCACGGGGGTGCCGGCTGGGGCCAACGTCCTGACTTTC. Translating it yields CASPTGVPAGANVLTF.

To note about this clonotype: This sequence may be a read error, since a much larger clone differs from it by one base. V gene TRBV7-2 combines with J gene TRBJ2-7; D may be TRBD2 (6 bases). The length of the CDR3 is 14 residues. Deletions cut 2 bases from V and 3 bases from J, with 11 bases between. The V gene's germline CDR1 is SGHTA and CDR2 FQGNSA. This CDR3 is CASSLNLAYYEQYF. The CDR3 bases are TGTGCCAGCAGCTTAAACCTAGCGTACTACGAGCAGTACTTC. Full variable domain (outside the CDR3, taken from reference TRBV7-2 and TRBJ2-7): GAGVSQSPSNKVTEKGKDVELRCDPISGHTALYWYRQSLGQGLEFLIYFQGNSAPDKSGLPSDRFSAERTGGSVSTLTIQRTQQEDSAVYLCASSLNLAYYEQYFGPGTRLTVT.

The CDR3 reads CASSGGTGEETQYF. CDR3 coding DNA: TGCGCCAGCAGCGGCGGGACAGGGGAGGAGACCCAGTACTTC. The rearrangement joins TRBV10-1 to TRBJ2-5; 10 nucleotides agree with TRBD1. Germline V gives CDR1 WNHNN, CDR2 SYGVQD (reference sequence). With V trimmed by 6 bases and J by 5 bases, 6 bases remained unmatched. This CDR3 contains 14 residues.

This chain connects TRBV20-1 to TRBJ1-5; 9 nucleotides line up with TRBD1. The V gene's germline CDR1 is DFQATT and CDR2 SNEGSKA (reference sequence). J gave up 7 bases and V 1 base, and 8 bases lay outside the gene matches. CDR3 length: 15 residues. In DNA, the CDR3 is TGCAGTGCTAGAGGACTTGACAGGGGGAGACAGCCCCAGCATTTT. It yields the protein CSARGLDRGRQPQHF.

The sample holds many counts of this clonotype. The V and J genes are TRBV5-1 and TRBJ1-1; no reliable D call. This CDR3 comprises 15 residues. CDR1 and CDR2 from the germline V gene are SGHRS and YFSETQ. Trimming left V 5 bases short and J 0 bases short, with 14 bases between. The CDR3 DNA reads TGCGCCAGCAGTCCACCGCGTAACATGAACACTGAAGCTTTCTTT. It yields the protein CASSPPRNMNTEAFF.

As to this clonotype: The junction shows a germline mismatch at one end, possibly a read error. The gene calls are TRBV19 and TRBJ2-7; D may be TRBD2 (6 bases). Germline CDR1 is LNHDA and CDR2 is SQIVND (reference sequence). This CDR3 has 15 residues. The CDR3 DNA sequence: TGTGCCAGTAGTATAGGGGGGACTCTTTCCTACGGGCAGTACTTC. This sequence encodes CASSIGGTLSYGQYF.

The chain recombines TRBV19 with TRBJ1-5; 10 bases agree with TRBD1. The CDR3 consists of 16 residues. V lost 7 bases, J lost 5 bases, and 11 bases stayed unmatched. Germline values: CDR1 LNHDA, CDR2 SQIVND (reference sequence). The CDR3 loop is CASKGTGDLWDQPQHF. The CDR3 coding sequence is TGTGCCAGTAAAGGGACAGGGGACCTTTGGGATCAGCCCCAGCATTTT.

CDR3 amino acids: CASFNRGMINGELFF. DNA of the CDR3: TGTGCCAGCTTCAACAGGGGAATGATTAACGGGGAGCTGTTTTTT. The chain employs TRBV12-3 or TRBV12-4 and TRBJ2-2, with 7 bases matching TRBD1. The V gene end was trimmed by 8 bases and the J gene end by 7 bases; junction bases not matched to a gene: 13. CDR3 size: 15 residues.

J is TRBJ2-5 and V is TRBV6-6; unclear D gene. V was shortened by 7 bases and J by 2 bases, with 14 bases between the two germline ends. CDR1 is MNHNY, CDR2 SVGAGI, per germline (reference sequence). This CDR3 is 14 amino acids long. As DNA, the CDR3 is TGTGCCAGCACCCCCCCCGGGCGGCAAGAGACCCAGTACTTC. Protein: CASTPPGRQETQYF.

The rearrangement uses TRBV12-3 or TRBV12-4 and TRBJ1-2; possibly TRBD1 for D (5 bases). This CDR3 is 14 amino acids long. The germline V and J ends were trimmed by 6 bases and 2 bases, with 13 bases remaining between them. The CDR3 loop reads CASRQTGANYGYTF. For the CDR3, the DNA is TGTGCCAGCAGACAAACCGGGGCAAACTATGGCTACACCTTC.

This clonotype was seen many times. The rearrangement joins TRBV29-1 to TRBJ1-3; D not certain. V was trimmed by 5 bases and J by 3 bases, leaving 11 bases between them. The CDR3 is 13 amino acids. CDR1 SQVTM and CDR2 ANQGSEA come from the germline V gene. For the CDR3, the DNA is TGCAGCGTTTCCGAGACTAATGGAAACACCATATATTTT. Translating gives CSVSETNGNTIYF. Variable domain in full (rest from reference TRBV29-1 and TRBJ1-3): SAVISQKPSRDICQRGTSLTIQCQVDSQVTMMFWYRQQPGQSLTLIATANQGSEATYESGFVIDKFPISRPNLTFSTLTVSNMSPEDSSIYLCSVSETNGNTIYFGEGSWLTVV.

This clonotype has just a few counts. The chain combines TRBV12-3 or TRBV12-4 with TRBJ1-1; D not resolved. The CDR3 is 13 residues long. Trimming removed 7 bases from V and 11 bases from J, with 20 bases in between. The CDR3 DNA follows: TGTGCCAGCACCCTTGGGCCAAGTCTAGGGGCTTTCTTT. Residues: CASTLGPSLGAFF.

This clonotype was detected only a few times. CDR3 in amino acids: CASSRTGGRGNTIYF. The CDR3 nucleotides are TGTGCCAGCAGCCGGACAGGGGGCCGTGGAAACACCATATATTTT. The V and J genes are TRBV7-9 and TRBJ1-3; 11 nucleotides line up with TRBD1. Trimming at V came to 5 bases and at J to 3 bases, leaving 3 bases not matched to a gene. The CDR3 is 15 residues long. The germline V gene encodes CDR1 SEHNR and CDR2 FQNEAQ (reference sequence).

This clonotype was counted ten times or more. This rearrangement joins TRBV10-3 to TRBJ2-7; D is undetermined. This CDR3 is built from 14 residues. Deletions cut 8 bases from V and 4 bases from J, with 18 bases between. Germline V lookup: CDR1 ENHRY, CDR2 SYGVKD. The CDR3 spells CAISDGVPRYEQYF. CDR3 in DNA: TGTGCCATCTCGGACGGAGTACCGAGATACGAGCAGTACTTC.

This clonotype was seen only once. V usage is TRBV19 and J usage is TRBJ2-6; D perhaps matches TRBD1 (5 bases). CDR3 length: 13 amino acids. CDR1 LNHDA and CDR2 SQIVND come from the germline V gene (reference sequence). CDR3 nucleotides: TGTGCTAGGGAAGGGGCTGGGGCCAACGTCCTGACTTTC. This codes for CAREGAGANVLTF.

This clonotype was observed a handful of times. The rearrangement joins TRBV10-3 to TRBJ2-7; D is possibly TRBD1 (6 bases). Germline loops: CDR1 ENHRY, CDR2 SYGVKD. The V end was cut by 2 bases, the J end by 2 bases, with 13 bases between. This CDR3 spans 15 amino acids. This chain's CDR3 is CAISEGQRPAYEQYF. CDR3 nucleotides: TGTGCCATCAGTGAGGGACAGAGACCAGCCTACGAGCAGTACTTC.

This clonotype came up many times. The CDR3 spells CASINTGLNTEAFF. In nucleotides, the CDR3 is TGTGCCAGCATCAACACAGGGCTGAACACTGAAGCTTTCTTT. The rearrangement links TRBV6-5 to TRBJ1-1; maybe TRBD1 (6 bases). This CDR3 is 14 amino acids long. Germline assignment: CDR1 MNHEY and CDR2 SVGAGI. Deletions cut 7 bases from V and 0 bases from J, with 12 bases between.

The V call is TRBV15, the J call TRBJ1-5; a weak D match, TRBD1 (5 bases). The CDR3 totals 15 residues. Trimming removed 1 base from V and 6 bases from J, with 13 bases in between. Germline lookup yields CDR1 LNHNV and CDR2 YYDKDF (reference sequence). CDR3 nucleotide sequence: TGTGCCACCAGCAGAGTAGTGGGGGAGAGTCAGCCCCAGCATTTT. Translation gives CATSRVVGESQPQHF.